Sequencing of this TCR beta chain was carried out in a study of T cells in Graves' hyperthyroidism and ophthalmopathy. Background on the study: Pretreatment peripheral blood was obtained at initial diagnosis. Study-wide results and limits: In blood, most of the thyroid clonotypes expanded above 0.001 were also present.

This clonotype was found many times. Its specificity is not known. The V gene lost 10 bases and the J gene lost 5 bases, with 12 bases spanning the gap. The germline gives CDR1 MDHEN, CDR2 SYDVKM. This CDR3 spans 12 amino acids. Authors of the study amplified TCR beta CDR3 regions from RNA transcripts. HTBI primers drove first-round RT-PCR of the TCR CDR3. Using its own MiXCR run on the multiplex PCR reads, TCRdb lists one record per CDR3 protein. The sample lists about 290,000 distinct CDR3 sequences, roughly 15% occurring once. Clinical symptoms, serum thyroxine, TRAb, thyroid ultrasound and orbital computed tomography informed diagnoses.

The J gene is TRBJ1-5, the V gene TRBV28, with a possible D match to TRBD1 (5 bases). The clonotype originates from a woman in her forties or fifties with Graves' hyperthyroidism that later progressed to Graves' ophthalmopathy. Sequencing was performed on blood. The CDR3 is CATSGNHQPQHF. The CDR3 DNA reads as TGTGCCACCTCAGGGAACCATCAGCCCCAGCATTTT.